These T cell receptor beta chains were read from a single sample in a study of blood T cell repertoires in COVID-19. Some clones are missing from TCRdb's copy, which holds only in-frame ones; the method was immunoSEQ multiplex PCR. The sample carries roughly 250,000 clones, about 89% recorded once. Source material: peripheral blood. Source of these receptors: a young man with acute or convalescent COVID-19. The CDR3 runs from the conserved cysteine through the conserved F or W. The D gene is left open where the match is weak. Clone size is given for some rows only: seen once, a few or many times, or a class if the clone is expanded.

j_call | v_call | clone_size | d_call | cdr3_length | cdr3_nt | cdr3_aa
TRBJ1-5 | TRBV3-1/TRBV3-2 | few | NA | 17 | TGTGCCAGCAGCCAAGATTTTGGCAGGGGCAGCAATCAGCCCCAGCATTTT | CASSQDFGRGSNQPQHF
TRBJ1-4 | TRBV6-5 | NA | TRBD1 | 14 | TGTGCCAGCAGTCCGGGACAGTCTAATGAAAAACTGTTTTTT | CASSPGQSNEKLFF
TRBJ2-1 | TRBV30 | once | NA | 14 | TGTGCCTGGAGTGTACAAGTGGGAGTAGTTGAGCAGTTCTTC | CAWSVQVGVVEQFF
TRBJ2-4 | TRBV19 | NA | NA | 16 | TGTGCCAGTAGGCACTCCGGGCCGGGGGCCAAAAACATTCAGTACTTC | CASRHSGPGAKNIQYF
TRBJ2-1 | TRBV19 | NA | TRBD2 | 16 | TGTGCCAGTAGCACTAGCGGGAGGGTCCTCTACAATGAGCAGTTCTTC | CASSTSGRVLYNEQFF
TRBJ2-7 | TRBV6-4 | NA | TRBD2 | 17 | TGTGCCAGCAGAATGATGGATAGCGGGAATAGGTCCTACGAGCAGTACTTC | CASRMMDSGNRSYEQYF
TRBJ1-1 | TRBV19 | NA | NA | 14 | TGTGCCAGTAAGGCGGCAGGGTGGAACACTGAAGCTTTCTTT | CASKAAGWNTEAFF
TRBJ2-7 | TRBV18 | NA | NA | 14 | TGTGCCAGCTCACCAGGGCTAGCGAACGGGCGGCAGTACTTC | CASSPGLANGRQYF
TRBJ2-7 | TRBV28 | NA | TRBD1 | 18 | TGTGCCAGCAGTTTATTAGGGGGCGGGACAGGGTACCACTACGAGCAGTACTTC | CASSLLGGGTGYHYEQYF
TRBJ2-7 | TRBV29-1 | once | NA | 12 | NA | CSVSGQGDEQYF
TRBJ1-4 | TRBV2 | NA | NA | 14 | TGTGCCAGCATTTCTGGGCAGCTTAATGAAAAACTGTTTTTT | CASISGQLNEKLFF
TRBJ2-7 | TRBV6-8 | NA | TRBD2 | 19 | TGTGCCAGCAGTTACCTGGGACTAGCGGGGGCCACACTCTCCTACGAGCAGTACTTC | CASSYLGLAGATLSYEQYF
TRBJ1-6 | TRBV2 | NA | TRBD1 | 15 | TGTGCCAGCGAGGGACAGCCATATAGGAATTCACCCCTCCACTTT | CASEGQPYRNSPLHF
TRBJ1-1 | TRBV29-1 | NA | TRBD1 | 14 | TGCAGCGTCGCCGGACAGGGTTTGAACACTGAAGCTTTCTTT | CSVAGQGLNTEAFF
TRBJ2-7 | TRBV27 | NA | NA | 13 | TGTGCCAGCCGGGACATTATAAACTACGAGCAGTACTTC | CASRDIINYEQYF
TRBJ1-1 | TRBV2 | NA | TRBD1 | 14 | TGTGCCAGCAAGAGGACAGGGGGGAACACTGAAGCTTTCTTT | CASKRTGGNTEAFF
TRBJ1-5 | TRBV2 | NA | NA | 13 | TGTGCCAGCCGGCCGGAGCACCAGCAGCCCCAGCATTTT | CASRPEHQQPQHF